This T cell receptor (beta chain) was recorded in a study of T cell changes during pregnancy in multiple sclerosis. The CDR3 is made up of 16 amino acids. CDR1 and CDR2 from the germline V gene are MGHRA and YSYEKL. J was trimmed by 6 bases and V by 0 bases; bases with no gene match: 8. Method: immunoSEQ multiplex PCR; TCRdb's copy keeps in-frame clones and lacks some. The sample includes 30,000 to 45,000 clones, about 92% seen only once; the top ten take under 30%. This sequence was found in a female donor with multiple sclerosis, enrolled in a pregnancy study. The specimen was CD8+ T cells from peripheral blood mononuclear cells, collected before pregnancy. The rearrangement joins TRBV4-1 to TRBJ1-5; TRBD1 matches at 7 bases. CDR3 nucleotides: TGCGCCAGCAGCCAAGAAGTGTCCAGGGGGTTTCAGCCCCAGCATTTT. The encoded protein is CASSQEVSRGFQPQHF.